The rows below give T cell receptor beta chains drawn from one sample of a study of technical replicates of blood from a few donors. The data were produced by immunoSEQ multiplex PCR, yet TCRdb's version contains in-frame clones alone and is incomplete. The repertoire consists of about 79,000 clones, with approximately 91% occurring once and the leading ten covering approximately 0.4%. What was sequenced was T cells isolated from PBMCs. Receptors were obtained from a human donor in good health. Some clones in this sample may be carry-over from other donors' samples. The CDR3 runs from the conserved cysteine through the conserved F or W. A D gene is named only where the DNA matches it firmly. Clone size is shown for a subset of rows, as once, few, many or a class of expanded clone.

NA | NA | TRBJ2-7 | TRBV27 | TGTGCCAGCAGTTCGGGTCTTTCCTACGAGCAGTACTTC | CASSSGLSYEQYF
NA | NA | TRBJ1-2 | TRBV27 | TGTGCCAGCACGGGCGCGGGAGGCTACACCTTC | CASTGAGGYTF
NA | NA | TRBJ2-2 | TRBV19 | TGTGCCAGTATCAAACCCGGAGGGGGCCACACCGGGGAGCTGTTTTTT | CASIKPGGGHTGELFF
TRBD1 | NA | TRBJ1-1 | TRBV4-1 | TGCGCCAGCAGTTGGACAGGGGACACTGAAGCTTTCTTT | CASSWTGDTEAFF
TRBD1 | NA | TRBJ1-1 | TRBV5-5 | TGTGCCAGCAGCGCCAGGGGGGACAGGCGGGCTGAAGCTTTCTTT | CASSARGDRRAEAFF
NA | NA | TRBJ2-5 | TRBV7-3 | TGTGCCAGCAGCTTAACGTTCGGAGGGCAAGAGACCCAGTACTTC | CASSLTFGGQETQYF
TRBD1 | few | TRBJ1-1 | TRBV30 | TGTGCCTGGGGACAGGGGTATACTGAAGCTTTCTTT | CAWGQGYTEAFF
TRBD1 | NA | TRBJ2-7 | TRBV2 | TGTGCCAGCAGTTTACGGACAGGCCTCTACGAGCAGTACTTC | CASSLRTGLYEQYF
NA | NA | TRBJ1-2 | TRBV5-1 | TGCGCCAGCAGCCCCGGCAGGGACTATGGCTACACCTTC | CASSPGRDYGYTF
NA | NA | TRBJ1-1 | TRBV7-2 | TGTGCCAGCAGCTTAAACGGAGTGAACACTGAAGCTTTCTTT | CASSLNGVNTEAFF
TRBD1 | NA | TRBJ1-2 | TRBV27 | TGTGCCAGCAGTTCGGGACAGGGTCGATATGGCTACACCTTC | CASSSGQGRYGYTF
TRBD1 | NA | TRBJ1-4 | TRBV5-1 | TGCGCCAGCAGCAGAGGGACAGGGAATGAAAAACTGTTTTTT | CASSRGTGNEKLFF
TRBD1 | few | TRBJ1-1 | TRBV6-5 | TGTGCCACCCGGGACAGGGGGTTGAACACTGAAGCTTTCTTT | CATRDRGLNTEAFF
NA | NA | TRBJ1-2 | TRBV11-2 | TGTGCCAGCAGCTTTGGGAGTGCTGGCTACACCTTC | CASSFGSAGYTF
NA | NA | TRBJ2-7 | TRBV19 | TGTGCCAGTAGTATGGTTTTCGGACGGGAGTTTATCAACGAGCAGTACTTC | CASSMVFGREFINEQYF
NA | NA | TRBJ2-1 | TRBV7-2 | TGTGCCAGCAGCTCCCATGGCTCCGAGCAGTTCTTC | CASSSHGSEQFF
NA | NA | TRBJ1-5 | TRBV30 | TGTGCCTGGAGTGTAGGCAGGGGTCAGCCCCAGCATTTT | CAWSVGRGQPQHF
NA | NA | TRBJ2-3 | TRBV11-3 | TGTGCCAGCAGATCAGACACCCGATTTCTCACAGATACGCAGTATTTT | CASRSDTRFLTDTQYF
NA | NA | TRBJ1-3 | TRBV5-1 | TGCGCCAGCAGCTTGAATGGGGCCGGTGGAAACACCATATATTTT | CASSLNGAGGNTIYF
TRBD2 | NA | TRBJ2-2 | TRBV9 | TGTGCCAGCAGCGTAGGCGGGAGTAATAGCGGGGAGCTGTTTTTT | CASSVGGSNSGELFF
TRBD2 | few | TRBJ2-7 | TRBV7-6 | TGTGCCAGCAGCTTAAGCGGGGGGACCTACGAGCAGTACTTC | CASSLSGGTYEQYF
NA | NA | TRBJ2-1 | TRBV7-9 | TGTGCCAGCAGCTTGACCAGGGACAATGAGCAGTTCTTC | CASSLTRDNEQFF
TRBD2 | once | TRBJ2-3 | TRBV6-5 | TGTGCCAGCAGTTACAGCGGGGTCACAGATACGCAGTATTTT | CASSYSGVTDTQYF
NA | NA | TRBJ1-1 | TRBV4-1 | TGCGCCAGCAGTCCCTCGAACACTGAAGCTTTCTTT | CASSPSNTEAFF
NA | NA | TRBJ2-7 | TRBV5-1 | TGCGCCAGCGGGACGGTGGCGGGAACGCAGCACGAGCAGTACTTC | CASGTVAGTQHEQYF
NA | NA | TRBJ1-2 | TRBV6-1 | TGTGCCAGCAGTGAAGCGGGGACAAACTATGGCTACACCTTC | CASSEAGTNYGYTF
NA | NA | TRBJ2-7 | TRBV21-1 | TGTGCCCCCTTCATGGGACAGGGGTTTAACGAGCAGTACTTC | CAPFMGQGFNEQYF
TRBD2 | NA | TRBJ2-1 | TRBV7-3 | TGTGCCAGCAGCTTAAACCTAGCGGCCAATTACAATGAGCAGTTCTTC | CASSLNLAANYNEQFF
TRBD1 | NA | TRBJ2-3 | TRBV19 | TGTGCCAGTAGTAGCGGACAGGGAACAGATACGCAGTATTTT | CASSSGQGTDTQYF
TRBD1 | NA | TRBJ1-4 | TRBV4-1 | TGCGCCAGCAGCCAGGGGGGCCACGCGGGACAGGGTTTAAAGGAAGAAAAACTGTTTTTT | CASSQGGHAGQGLKEEKLFF
TRBD1 | few | TRBJ1-2 | TRBV9 | TGTGCCAGCAGCACCGGGACAGGGGCTTCGGGGTATGGCTACACCTTC | CASSTGTGASGYGYTF
NA | NA | TRBJ2-3 | TRBV9 | TGTGCCAGCAGCGTCAGACTAACCACAAACACAGATACGCAGTATTTT | CASSVRLTTNTDTQYF
NA | NA | TRBJ2-3 | TRBV9 | TGTGCCAGCAGCCCCCGGGACTCTGAAGGAGATACGCAGTATTTT | CASSPRDSEGDTQYF
NA | NA | TRBJ1-1 | TRBV28 | TGTGCCAGCAGTTTGAGGACTGAAGCTTTCTTT | CASSLRTEAFF
TRBD2 | NA | TRBJ2-3 | TRBV5-1 | TGCGCCAGCGATGTAGCGGGGTACACAGATACGCAGTATTTT | CASDVAGYTDTQYF
NA | NA | TRBJ1-1 | TRBV5-6 | TGTGCCAGCAGCTTGAGGGGGACTGAAGCTTTCTTT | CASSLRGTEAFF
NA | NA | TRBJ2-6 | TRBV9 | TGTGCCAGCAGGGTTGGGGAGCCAATCTCTGGGGCCAACGTCCTGACTTTC | CASRVGEPISGANVLTF
TRBD2 | NA | TRBJ2-3 | TRBV4-1 | TGCGCCAGCAGCCAATTCACTAGCGGGATCCGGACAGATACGCAGTATTTT | CASSQFTSGIRTDTQYF
TRBD1 | once | TRBJ1-2 | TRBV30 | TGTGCCTGGAGGGCAGGGGGGAATGGCTACACCTTC | CAWRAGGNGYTF
TRBD1 | NA | TRBJ1-6 | TRBV9 | TGTGCCAGCAGCCCTCGGGACAGGGAGGTGCCTTCACCCCTCCACTTT | CASSPRDREVPSPLHF